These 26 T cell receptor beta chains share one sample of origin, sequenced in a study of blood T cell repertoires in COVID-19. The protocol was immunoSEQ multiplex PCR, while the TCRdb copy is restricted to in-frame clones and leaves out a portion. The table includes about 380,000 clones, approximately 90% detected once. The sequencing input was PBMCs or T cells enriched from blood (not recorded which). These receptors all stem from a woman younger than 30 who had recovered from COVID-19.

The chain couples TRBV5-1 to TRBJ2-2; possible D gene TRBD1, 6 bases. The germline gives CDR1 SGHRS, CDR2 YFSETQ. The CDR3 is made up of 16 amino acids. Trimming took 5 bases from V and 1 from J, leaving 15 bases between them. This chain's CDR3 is CASRDDRLLNTGELFF. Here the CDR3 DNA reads TGCGCCAGCAGGGATGACAGGCTCCTGAACACCGGGGAGCTGTTTTTT.

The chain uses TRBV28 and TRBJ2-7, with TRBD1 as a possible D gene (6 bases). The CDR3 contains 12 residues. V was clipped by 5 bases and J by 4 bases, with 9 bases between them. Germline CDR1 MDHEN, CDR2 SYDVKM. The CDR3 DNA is TGTGCCAGCAGTAACACAGGGTACGAGCAGTACTTC. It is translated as CASSNTGYEQYF.

CDR3 nucleotide sequence: TGTGCCAGTAGTTCAAGCATGAACACTGAAGCTTTCTTT. Its protein is CASSSSMNTEAFF. The V and J genes are TRBV19 and TRBJ1-1, with no clear D. Germline V gene sequence: CDR1 LNHDA, CDR2 SQIVND (reference sequence). Trimming removed 5 bases from V and 0 bases from J, with 7 bases in between. The length of the CDR3 is 13 residues.

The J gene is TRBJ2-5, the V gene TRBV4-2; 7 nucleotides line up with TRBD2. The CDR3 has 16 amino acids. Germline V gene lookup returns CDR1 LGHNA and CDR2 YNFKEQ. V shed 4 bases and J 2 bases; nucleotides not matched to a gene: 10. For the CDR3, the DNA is TGTGCCAGCAGCCTCGGGGCGGCGGGGGAGCAAGAGACCCAGTACTTC. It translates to CASSLGAAGEQETQYF.

CDR3 DNA: TGTGCCTGGAGTGGAGGAAGAGACTACGAGCAGTACTTC. Translating it yields CAWSGGRDYEQYF. The chain links TRBV30 to TRBJ2-7; no clear D gene. Per germline, CDR1 GTSNPN and CDR2 SVGIG (reference sequence). Trimming took 1 base from V and 3 from J, leaving 10 bases between them. CDR3 size: 13 residues. Drawing the rest from reference TRBV30 and TRBJ2-7, the complete variable domain is SQTIHQWPATLVQPVGSPLSLECTVEGTSNPNLYWYRQAAGRGLQLLFYSVGIGQISSEVPQNLSASRPQDRQFILSSKKLLLSDSGFYLCAWSGGRDYEQYFGPGTRLTVT.

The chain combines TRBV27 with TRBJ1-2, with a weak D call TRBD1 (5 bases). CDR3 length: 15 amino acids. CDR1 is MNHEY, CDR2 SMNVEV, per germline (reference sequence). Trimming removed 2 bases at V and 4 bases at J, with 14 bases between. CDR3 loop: CASSLEGRRGYGYTF. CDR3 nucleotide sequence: TGTGCCAGCAGTTTAGAGGGGAGGAGGGGCTATGGCTACACCTTC.

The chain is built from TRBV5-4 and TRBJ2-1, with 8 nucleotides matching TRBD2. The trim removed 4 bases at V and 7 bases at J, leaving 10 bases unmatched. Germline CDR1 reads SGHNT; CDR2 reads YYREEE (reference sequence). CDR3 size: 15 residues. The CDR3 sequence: CASSLPGLVGNEQFF. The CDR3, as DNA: TGTGCCAGCAGCCTCCCGGGACTAGTGGGTAATGAGCAGTTCTTC.

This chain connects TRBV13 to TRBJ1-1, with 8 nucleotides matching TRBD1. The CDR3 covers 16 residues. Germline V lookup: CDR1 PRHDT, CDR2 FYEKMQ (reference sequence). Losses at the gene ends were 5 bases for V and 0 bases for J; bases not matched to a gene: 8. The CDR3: CASSPRQGILNTEAFF. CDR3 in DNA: TGTGCCAGCAGCCCAAGACAGGGGATCCTGAACACTGAAGCTTTCTTT.

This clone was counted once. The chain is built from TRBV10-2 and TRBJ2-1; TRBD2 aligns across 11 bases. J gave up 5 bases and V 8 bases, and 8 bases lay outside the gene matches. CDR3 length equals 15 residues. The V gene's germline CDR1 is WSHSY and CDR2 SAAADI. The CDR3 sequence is CASHILAGAHNEQFF. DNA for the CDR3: TGCGCCAGCCATATACTAGCGGGGGCCCACAATGAGCAGTTCTTC.

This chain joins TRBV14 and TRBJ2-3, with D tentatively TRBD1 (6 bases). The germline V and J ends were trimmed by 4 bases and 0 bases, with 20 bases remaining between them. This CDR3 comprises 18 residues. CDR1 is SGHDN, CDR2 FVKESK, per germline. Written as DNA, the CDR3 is TGTGCCAGCAGCCCCTTAAAGTGGGGGCTTACTAGCACAGATACGCAGTATTTT. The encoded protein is CASSPLKWGLTSTDTQYF.

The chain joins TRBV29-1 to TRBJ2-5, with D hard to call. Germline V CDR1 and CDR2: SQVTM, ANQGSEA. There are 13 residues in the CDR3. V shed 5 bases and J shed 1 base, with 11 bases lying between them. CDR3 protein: CSVMRQTQETQYF. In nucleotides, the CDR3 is TGCAGCGTTATGAGGCAGACCCAAGAGACCCAGTACTTC.

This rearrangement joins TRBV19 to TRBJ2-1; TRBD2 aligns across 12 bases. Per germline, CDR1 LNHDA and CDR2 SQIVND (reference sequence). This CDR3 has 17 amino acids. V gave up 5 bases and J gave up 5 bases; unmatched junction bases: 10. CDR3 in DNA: TGTGCCAGTAGTGCTTCACTAGCGGGGGGTCATCACAATGAGCAGTTCTTC. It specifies CASSASLAGGHHNEQFF.

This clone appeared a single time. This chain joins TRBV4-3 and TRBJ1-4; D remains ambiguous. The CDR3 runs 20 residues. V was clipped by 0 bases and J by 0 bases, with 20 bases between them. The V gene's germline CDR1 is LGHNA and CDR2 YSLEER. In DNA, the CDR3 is TGCGCCAGCAGCCAAGATCGGCCGGACTACGGTACTGCAACTAATGAAAAACTGTTTTTT. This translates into CASSQDRPDYGTATNEKLFF.

CDR3 amino acids: CASSQDLGGGADGELFF. In nucleotides, the CDR3 is TGCGCCAGCAGCCAAGATCTTGGCGGGGGGGCGGACGGGGAGCTGTTTTTT. The genes are TRBV4-1 and TRBJ2-2; 9 nucleotides line up with TRBD2. CDR3 length: 17 amino acids. V shed 0 bases and J 7 bases; nucleotides not matched to a gene: 9. Germline V gives CDR1 MGHRA, CDR2 YSYEKL.

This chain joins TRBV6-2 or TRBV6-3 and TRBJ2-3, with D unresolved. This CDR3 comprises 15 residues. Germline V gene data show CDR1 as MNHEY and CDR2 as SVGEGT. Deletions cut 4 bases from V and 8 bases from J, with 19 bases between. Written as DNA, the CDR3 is TGTGCCAGCAGTTTACCAGGCGTCTATAGAATTACGCAGTATTTT. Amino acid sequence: CASSLPGVYRITQYF.

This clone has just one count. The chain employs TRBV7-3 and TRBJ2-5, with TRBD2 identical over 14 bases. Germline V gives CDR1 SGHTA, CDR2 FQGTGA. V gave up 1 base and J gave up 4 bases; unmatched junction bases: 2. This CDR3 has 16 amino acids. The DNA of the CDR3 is TGTGCCAGCAGCTTAATGGGACTAGCGGGGGCAGAGACCCAGTACTTC. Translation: CASSLMGLAGAETQYF.

Here the CDR3 DNA reads TGTGCCACAGCTAAAGCGGGGGGGCAGAATGAGCAGTTCTTC. Protein sequence: CATAKAGGQNEQFF. The rearrangement uses TRBV7-3 and TRBJ2-1; 10 bases align to TRBD2. CDR3 length: 14 residues. CDR1 and CDR2 (germline): SGHTA, FQGTGA. Germline trimming cut 10 bases from V and 7 bases from J; bases unmatched to any gene: 10.

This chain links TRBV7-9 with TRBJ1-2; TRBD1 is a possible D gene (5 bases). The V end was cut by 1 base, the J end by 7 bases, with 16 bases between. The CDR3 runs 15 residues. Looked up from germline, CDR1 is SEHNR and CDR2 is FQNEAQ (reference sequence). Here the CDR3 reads CASSLGSSGLGGYTF. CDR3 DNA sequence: TGTGCCAGCAGCTTAGGCAGCTCAGGGCTTGGTGGCTACACCTTC.

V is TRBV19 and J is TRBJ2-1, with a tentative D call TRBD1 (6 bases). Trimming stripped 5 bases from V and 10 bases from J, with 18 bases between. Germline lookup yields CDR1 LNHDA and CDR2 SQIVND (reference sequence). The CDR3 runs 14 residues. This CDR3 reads CASSSGDPSLEQFF. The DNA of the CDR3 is TGTGCCAGTAGTTCAGGGGACCCCTCCCTAGAGCAGTTCTTC.

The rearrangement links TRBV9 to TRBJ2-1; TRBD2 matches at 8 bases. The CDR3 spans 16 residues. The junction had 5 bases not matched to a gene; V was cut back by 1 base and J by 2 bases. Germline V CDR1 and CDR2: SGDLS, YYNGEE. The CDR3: CASSVSGGFTYNEQFF. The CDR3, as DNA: TGTGCCAGCAGCGTAAGCGGGGGTTTTACCTACAATGAGCAGTTCTTC.

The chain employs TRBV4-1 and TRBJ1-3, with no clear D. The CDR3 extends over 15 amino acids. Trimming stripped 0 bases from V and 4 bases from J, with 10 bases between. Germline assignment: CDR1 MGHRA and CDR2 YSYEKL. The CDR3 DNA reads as TGCGCCAGCAGCCAAGATAGGAGGAGGGGAAACACCATATATTTT. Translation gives CASSQDRRRGNTIYF.

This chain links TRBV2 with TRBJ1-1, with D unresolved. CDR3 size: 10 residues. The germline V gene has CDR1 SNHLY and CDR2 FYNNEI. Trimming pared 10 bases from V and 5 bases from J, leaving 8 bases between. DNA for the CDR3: TGTGCCACCTCGAGTACTGAAGCTTTCTTT. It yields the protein CATSSTEAFF.

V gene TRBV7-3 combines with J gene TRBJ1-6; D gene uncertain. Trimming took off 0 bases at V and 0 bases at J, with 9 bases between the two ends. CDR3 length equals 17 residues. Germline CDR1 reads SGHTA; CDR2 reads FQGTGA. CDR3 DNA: TGTGCCAGCAGCTTAACGCGTCCTAGCTCCTATAATTCACCCCTCCACTTT. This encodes CASSLTRPSSYNSPLHF.

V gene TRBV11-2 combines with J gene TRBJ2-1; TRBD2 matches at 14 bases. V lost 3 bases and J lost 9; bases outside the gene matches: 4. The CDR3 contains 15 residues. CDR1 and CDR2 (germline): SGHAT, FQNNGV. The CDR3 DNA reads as TGTGCCAGCAGCTTGACTAGCGGGGGGGCCAGTGAGCAGTTCTTC. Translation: CASSLTSGGASEQFF.

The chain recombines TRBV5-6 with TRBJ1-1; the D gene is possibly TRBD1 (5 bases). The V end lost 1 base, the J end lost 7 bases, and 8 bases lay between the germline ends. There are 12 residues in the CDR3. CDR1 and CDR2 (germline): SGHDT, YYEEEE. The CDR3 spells CASSLTGGEAFF. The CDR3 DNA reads TGTGCCAGCAGCTTGACCGGGGGTGAAGCTTTCTTT.

CDR3 protein: CASSSRTGLNEKLFF. CDR3 DNA: TGTGCCAGCAGTTCCAGGACAGGCCTTAATGAAAAACTGTTTTTT. The V call is TRBV28, the J call TRBJ1-4; TRBD1 matches 7 bases. The ends lost 4 bases at V and 4 bases at J; junction bases unmatched: 6. CDR1 is MDHEN and CDR2 is SYDVKM in the germline V gene. This CDR3 is 15 amino acids long.